The 15 T cell receptor beta chains presented below share a single source sample, sequenced in a study of T cell repertoires in cytomegalovirus infection. What these receptors recognize is not known. TCRdb redid the calling of the reads with MiXCR, one entry per CDR3 protein. The sample contains fewer than 350,000 distinct CDR3 sequences, almost 30% of which appear only once. The source was cultured PBMCs, collected from culture after CMV antigen stimulation. Every receptor here comes from a human donor in good health (CMV status not recorded). Some clones in this sample may be carry-over from other donors' samples.

The chain employs TRBV11-2 and TRBJ2-7; 11 bases are a match to TRBD2. Germline CDR1 reads SGHAT; CDR2 reads FQNNGV. CDR3 length equals 18 residues. After removal of 1 base from V and 0 bases from J, the junction contained 8 bases not matched to a gene. In nucleotides, the CDR3 is TGTGCCAGCAGCTTAGGTAGCGGGAGGGCCACCTCCTCCTACGAGCAGTACTTC. Translation gives CASSLGSGRATSSYEQYF.

This clonotype was recorded only once. This chain connects TRBV20-1 to TRBJ1-5, with 7 positions matching TRBD1. The length of the CDR3 is 12 residues. The germline gives CDR1 DFQATT, CDR2 SNEGSKA (reference sequence). The trim removed 6 bases at V and 7 bases at J, leaving 6 bases unmatched. This CDR3 is CSAGTEGQPQHF. CDR3 DNA sequence: TGCAGTGCAGGGACAGAGGGGCAGCCCCAGCATTTT.

This rearrangement joins TRBV28 to TRBJ2-2, with D tentatively TRBD2 (6 bases). Trimming stripped 2 bases from V and 3 bases from J, with 19 bases between. CDR3 size: 18 residues. Germline-derived CDR1 and CDR2 are MDHEN and SYDVKM. DNA of the CDR3: TGTGCCAGCAGTTTACGGTCTAGCAGGAGGGGAGACACCGGGGAGCTGTTTTTT. Amino acids: CASSLRSSRRGDTGELFF. Full variable domain (rest looked up from reference TRBV28 and TRBJ2-2): DVKVTQSSRYLVKRTGEKVFLECVQDMDHENMFWYRQDPGLGLRLIYFSYDVKMKEKGDIPEGYSVSREKKERFSLILESASTNQTSMYLCASSLRSSRRGDTGELFFGEGSRLTVL.

This clonotype was detected a few times. This chain connects TRBV6-1 to TRBJ2-7; TRBD2 might be the D (7 bases). CDR1 MNHNS and CDR2 SASEGT come from the germline V gene. This CDR3 contains 15 residues. The V and J ends lost 6 bases and 3 bases respectively, with 18 bases between them. The CDR3 coding sequence is TGTGCCAGCAGCTTTAGAGGGGGGGCCGGCTACGAGCAGTACTTC. It yields the protein CASSFRGGAGYEQYF.

This sequence joins TRBV9 and TRBJ2-2; no firm D call. This CDR3 region has 13 residues. Looked up from germline, CDR1 is SGDLS and CDR2 is YYNGEE. V lost 0 bases, J lost 7 bases, and 7 bases lay in between. CDR3: CASSVDGDGELFF. DNA for the CDR3: TGTGCCAGCAGCGTAGATGGGGACGGGGAGCTGTTTTTT.

This clonotype has a handful of counts. The chain has TRBV7-9 and TRBJ1-5; 9 bases are a match to TRBD1. CDR3 size: 15 residues. Germline CDR1 and CDR2: SEHNR and FQNEAQ (reference sequence). Trimming cost V 7 bases and J 2 bases; bases outside gene matches: 6. In nucleotides, the CDR3 is TGTGCCAGCACCTCGGACAGGGGCGGCAATCAGCCCCAGCATTTT. Protein product: CASTSDRGGNQPQHF.

This clonotype came up many times. The V gene is TRBV7-8, the J gene TRBJ2-2; TRBD2 matches at 7 bases. V dropped 7 bases and J dropped 8; count of bases not matched to a gene: 13. This CDR3 spans 15 amino acids. CDR1 and CDR2 (germline): SGHVS, FQNEAQ. As DNA, the CDR3 is TGTGCCAGCAACGAACTAGCGCTGACACCAGGGGAGCTGTTTTTT. Translation gives CASNELALTPGELFF.

In its sample, this clonotype was seen a few times. This rearrangement joins TRBV2 to TRBJ1-3; no reliable D call. V dropped 5 bases and J dropped 3 bases, with 8 bases sitting between them. This CDR3 has 13 residues. The germline V gene has CDR1 SNHLY and CDR2 FYNNEI. The CDR3 loop reads CASSPQLGNTIYF. The DNA for the CDR3 is TGTGCCAGCAGTCCACAGCTTGGAAACACCATATATTTT.

The J gene is TRBJ2-4, the V gene TRBV5-1; D possibly uses TRBD1 or TRBD2 (5 bases each). This CDR3 has 16 amino acids. CDR1 is SGHRS and CDR2 is YFSETQ in the germline V gene. The V end was cut by 1 base, the J end by 5 bases, with 16 bases between. The CDR3 is CASSLSGHRDQNIQYF. The CDR3 DNA sequence: TGCGCCAGCAGCTTGAGTGGACATCGGGATCAAAACATTCAGTACTTC.

The V call is TRBV5-4, the J call TRBJ2-3, with 12 bases aligning to TRBD2. J was trimmed by 5 bases and V by 4 bases; bases with no gene match: 8. The CDR3 covers 16 residues. CDR1 SGHNT and CDR2 YYREEE come from the germline V gene (reference sequence). The CDR3 nucleotides read TGTGCCAGCAGCCCGCGCGAGACTAGCGGGGGAGATACGCAGTATTTT. It translates to CASSPRETSGGDTQYF.

In its sample, this clonotype was seen a few times. Written as DNA, the CDR3 is TGTGCCAGCAGGCGTAACACCGGGGAGCTGTTTTTT. Translation gives CASRRNTGELFF. This chain uses TRBV6-1 with TRBJ2-2; the D is unclear. Trimming took off 6 bases at V and 2 bases at J, with 4 bases between the two ends. There are 12 residues in the CDR3. Germline assignment: CDR1 MNHNS and CDR2 SASEGT.

The chain carries TRBV28 and TRBJ1-5; no reliable D call. CDR3 length equals 16 residues. Germline CDR1 is MDHEN and CDR2 is SYDVKM. Trimming took off 4 bases at V and 2 bases at J, with 15 bases between the two ends. The CDR3, as DNA: TGTGCCAGCAGTTCCGGAGAGGCGGATCGCAATCAGCCCCAGCATTTT. Residues: CASSSGEADRNQPQHF.

The sample holds many counts of this clonotype. The chain uses TRBV7-2 and TRBJ1-6, with TRBD1 as a possible D gene (6 bases). Germline CDR1 is SGHTA and CDR2 is FQGNSA. The V end lost 5 bases, the J end lost 13 bases, and 15 bases lay between the germline ends. This CDR3 has 13 residues. The CDR3 reads CASSTSGGAPLHF. The CDR3 DNA follows: TGTGCCAGCAGCACGTCCGGGGGGGCTCCCCTCCACTTT.

This chain uses TRBV19 with TRBJ2-5; the D is unclear. There are 14 residues in the CDR3. Per germline, CDR1 LNHDA and CDR2 SQIVND (reference sequence). Trimming removed 4 bases at V and 1 base at J, with 10 bases between. CDR3 in amino acids: CASSKTPSQETQYF. The CDR3 bases are TGTGCCAGTAGTAAAACGCCCTCCCAAGAGACCCAGTACTTC.

This clonotype showed up just a few times. The J gene is TRBJ2-5, the V gene TRBV12-3 or TRBV12-4; a possible D gene is TRBD2 (5 bases). V was trimmed by 6 bases and J by 4 bases, leaving 18 bases between them. The CDR3 is 15 amino acids. Written as DNA, the CDR3 is TGTGCCAGCAGGGTCGGAGGTCAGGTGACAGAGACCCAGTACTTC. Translating it yields CASRVGGQVTETQYF.